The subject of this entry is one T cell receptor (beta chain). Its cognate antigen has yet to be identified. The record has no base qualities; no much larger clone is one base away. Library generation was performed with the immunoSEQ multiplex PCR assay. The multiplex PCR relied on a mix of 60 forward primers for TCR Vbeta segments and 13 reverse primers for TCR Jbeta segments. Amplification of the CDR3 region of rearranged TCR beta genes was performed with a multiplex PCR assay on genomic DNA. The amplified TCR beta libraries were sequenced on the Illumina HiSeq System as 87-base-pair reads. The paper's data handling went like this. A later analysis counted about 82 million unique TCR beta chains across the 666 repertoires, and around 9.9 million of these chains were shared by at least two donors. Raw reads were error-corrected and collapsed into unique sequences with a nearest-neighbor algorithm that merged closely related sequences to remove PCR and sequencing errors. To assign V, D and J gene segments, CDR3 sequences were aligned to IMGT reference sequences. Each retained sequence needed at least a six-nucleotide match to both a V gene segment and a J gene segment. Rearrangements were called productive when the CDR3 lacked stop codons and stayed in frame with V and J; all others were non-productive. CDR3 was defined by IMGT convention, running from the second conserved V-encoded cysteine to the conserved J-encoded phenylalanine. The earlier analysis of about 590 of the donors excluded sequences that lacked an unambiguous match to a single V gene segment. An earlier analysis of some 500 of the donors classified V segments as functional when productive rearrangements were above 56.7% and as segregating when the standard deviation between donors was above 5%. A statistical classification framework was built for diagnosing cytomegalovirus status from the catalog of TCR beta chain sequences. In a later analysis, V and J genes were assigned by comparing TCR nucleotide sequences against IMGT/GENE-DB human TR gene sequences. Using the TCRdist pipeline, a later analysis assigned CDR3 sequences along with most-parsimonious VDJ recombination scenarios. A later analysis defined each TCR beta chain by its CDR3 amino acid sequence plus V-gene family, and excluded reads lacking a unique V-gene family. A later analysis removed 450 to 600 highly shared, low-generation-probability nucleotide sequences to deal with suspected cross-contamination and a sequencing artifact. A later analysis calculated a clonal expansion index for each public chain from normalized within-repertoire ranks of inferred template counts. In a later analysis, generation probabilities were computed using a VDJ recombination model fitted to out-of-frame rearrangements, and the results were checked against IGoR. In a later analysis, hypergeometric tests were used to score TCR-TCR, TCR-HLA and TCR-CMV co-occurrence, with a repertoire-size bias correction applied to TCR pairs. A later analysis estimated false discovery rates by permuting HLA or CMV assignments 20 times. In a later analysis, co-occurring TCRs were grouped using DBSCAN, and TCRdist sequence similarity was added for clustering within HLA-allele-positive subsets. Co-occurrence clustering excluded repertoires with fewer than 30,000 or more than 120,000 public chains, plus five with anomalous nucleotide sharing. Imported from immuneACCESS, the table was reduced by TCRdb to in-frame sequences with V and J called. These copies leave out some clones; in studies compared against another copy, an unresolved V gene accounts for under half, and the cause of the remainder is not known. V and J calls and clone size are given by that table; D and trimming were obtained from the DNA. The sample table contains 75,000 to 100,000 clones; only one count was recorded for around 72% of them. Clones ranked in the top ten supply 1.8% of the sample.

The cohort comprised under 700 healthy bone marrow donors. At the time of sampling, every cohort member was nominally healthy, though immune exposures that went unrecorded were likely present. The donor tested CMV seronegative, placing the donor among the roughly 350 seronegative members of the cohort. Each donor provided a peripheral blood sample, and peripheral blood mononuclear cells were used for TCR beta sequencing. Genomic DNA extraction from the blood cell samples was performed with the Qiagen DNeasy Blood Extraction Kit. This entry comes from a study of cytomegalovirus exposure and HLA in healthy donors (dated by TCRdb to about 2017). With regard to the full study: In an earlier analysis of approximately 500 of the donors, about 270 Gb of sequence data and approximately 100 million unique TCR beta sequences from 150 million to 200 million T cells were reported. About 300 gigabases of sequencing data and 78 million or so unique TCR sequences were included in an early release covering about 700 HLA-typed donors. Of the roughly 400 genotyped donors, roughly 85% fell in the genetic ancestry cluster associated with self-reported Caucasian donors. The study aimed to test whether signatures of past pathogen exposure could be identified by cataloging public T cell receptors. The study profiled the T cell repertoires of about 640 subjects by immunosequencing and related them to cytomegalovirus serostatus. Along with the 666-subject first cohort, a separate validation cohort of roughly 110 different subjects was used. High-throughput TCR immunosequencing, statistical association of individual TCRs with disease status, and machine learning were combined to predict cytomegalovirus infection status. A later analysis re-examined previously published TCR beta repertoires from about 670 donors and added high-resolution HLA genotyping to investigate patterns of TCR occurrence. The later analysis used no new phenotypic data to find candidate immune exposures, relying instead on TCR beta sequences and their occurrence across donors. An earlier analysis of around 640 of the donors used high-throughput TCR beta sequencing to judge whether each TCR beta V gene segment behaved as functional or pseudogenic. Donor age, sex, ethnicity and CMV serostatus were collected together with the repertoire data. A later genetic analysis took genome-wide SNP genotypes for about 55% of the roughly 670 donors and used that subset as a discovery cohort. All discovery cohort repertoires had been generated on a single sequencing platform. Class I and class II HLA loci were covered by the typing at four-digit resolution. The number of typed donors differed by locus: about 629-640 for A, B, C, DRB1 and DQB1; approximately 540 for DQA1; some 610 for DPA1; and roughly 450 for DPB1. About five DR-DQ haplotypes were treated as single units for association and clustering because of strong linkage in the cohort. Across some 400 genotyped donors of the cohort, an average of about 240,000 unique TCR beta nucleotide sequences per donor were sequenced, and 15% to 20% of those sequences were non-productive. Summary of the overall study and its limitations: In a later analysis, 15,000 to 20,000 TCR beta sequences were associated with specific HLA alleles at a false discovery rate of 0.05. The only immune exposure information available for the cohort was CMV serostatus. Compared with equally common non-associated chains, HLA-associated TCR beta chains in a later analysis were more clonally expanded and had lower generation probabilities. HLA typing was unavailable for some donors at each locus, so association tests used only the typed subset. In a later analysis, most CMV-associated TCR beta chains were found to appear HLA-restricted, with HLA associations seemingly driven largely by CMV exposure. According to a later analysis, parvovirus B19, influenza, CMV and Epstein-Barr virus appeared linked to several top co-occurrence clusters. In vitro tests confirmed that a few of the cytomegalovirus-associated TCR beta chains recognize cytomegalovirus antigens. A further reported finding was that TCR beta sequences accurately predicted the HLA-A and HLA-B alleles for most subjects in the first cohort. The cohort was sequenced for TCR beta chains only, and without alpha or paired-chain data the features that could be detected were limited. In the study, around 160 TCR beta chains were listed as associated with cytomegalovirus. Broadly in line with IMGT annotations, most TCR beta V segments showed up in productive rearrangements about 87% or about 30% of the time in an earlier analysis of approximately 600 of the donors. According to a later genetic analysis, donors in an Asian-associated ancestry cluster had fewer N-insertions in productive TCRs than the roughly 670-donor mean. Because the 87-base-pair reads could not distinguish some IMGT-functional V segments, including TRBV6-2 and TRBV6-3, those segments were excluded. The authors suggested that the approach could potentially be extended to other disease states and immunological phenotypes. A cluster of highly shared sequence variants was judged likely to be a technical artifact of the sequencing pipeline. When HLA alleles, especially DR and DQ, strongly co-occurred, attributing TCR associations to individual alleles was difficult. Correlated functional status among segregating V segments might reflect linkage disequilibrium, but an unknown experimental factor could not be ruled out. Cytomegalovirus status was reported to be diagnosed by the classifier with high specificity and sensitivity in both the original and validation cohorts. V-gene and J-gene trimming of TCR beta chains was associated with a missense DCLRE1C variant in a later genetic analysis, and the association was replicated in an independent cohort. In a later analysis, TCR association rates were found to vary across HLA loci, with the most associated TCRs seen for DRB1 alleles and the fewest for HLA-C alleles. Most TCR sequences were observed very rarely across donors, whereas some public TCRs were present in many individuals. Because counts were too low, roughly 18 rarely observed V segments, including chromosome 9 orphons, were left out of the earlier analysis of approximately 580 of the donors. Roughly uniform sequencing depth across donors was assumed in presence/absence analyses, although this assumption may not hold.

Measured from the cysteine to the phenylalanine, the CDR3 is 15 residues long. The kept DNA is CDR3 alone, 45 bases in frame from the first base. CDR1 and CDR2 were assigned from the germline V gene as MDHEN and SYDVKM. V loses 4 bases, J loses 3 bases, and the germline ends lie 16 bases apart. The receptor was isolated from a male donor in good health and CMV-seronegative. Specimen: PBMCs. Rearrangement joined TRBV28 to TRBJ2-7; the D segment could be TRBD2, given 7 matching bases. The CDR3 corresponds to CASSSQGGAFYEQYF. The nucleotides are TGTGCCAGCAGTTCTCAAGGGGGGGCGTTCTACGAGCAGTACTTC.